This T cell receptor beta chain was captured in a study of patients and donors after allogeneic stem cell transplantation. There are 13 residues in the CDR3. Germline trimming cut 1 base from V and 3 bases from J; bases unmatched to any gene: 0. The germline V gene encodes CDR1 MDHEN and CDR2 SYDVKM. This clonotype is large (0.1 to 1%) within its sample. TCRdb redid the calling of the RT-PCR reads with MiXCR, one entry per CDR3 protein. The sample lists over 1,500 distinct CDR3 sequences, approximately 14% occurring once. The sample was blood, either unsorted or a sorted T cell fraction (not recorded which). The receptor's source is a human donor who was either an allogeneic HSCT recipient or a stem cell or donor lymphocyte infusion donor (not recorded which). It is not recorded whose cells these are; they may come from a transplant donor. This chain links TRBV28 with TRBJ2-7; TRBD1 matches at 7 bases. The CDR3 DNA reads TGTGCCAGCAGTTTATCAGGGGGCTACGAGCAGTACTTC. It encodes CASSLSGGYEQYF.